The 18 T cell receptor beta chains below come from one sample, sequenced in a study of beta chain features in type 1 diabetes. The study's findings and limits: TCRB CDR3 length was moderately but significantly reduced in all four CD4+ subsets of Type 1 diabetes patients.

The isolated RNA, all of it, was reverse transcribed, so expressed TCRB transcripts were what got sequenced. TCRdb keeps only in-frame clones here, not all; method: immunoSEQ multiplex PCR. The table records 250,000 to 300,000 clones, 20% to 25% of them present only once. These receptors have no known antigen. The specimen sequenced was naive CD4+ T cells from blood. Source of these receptors: a woman aged 25 to 39 with type 1 diabetes.

This clone came up a few times. The gene calls are TRBV28 and TRBJ2-5; 8 bases fit TRBD2. The CDR3 consists of 16 residues. Germline V CDR1 and CDR2: MDHEN, SYDVKM. After removal of 3 bases from V and 4 bases from J, the junction contained 10 bases not matched to a gene. The CDR3 DNA is TGTGCCAGCAGTTTGGGGCCCAACGGGAGGGGAGAGACCCAGTACTTC. Amino acid sequence: CASSLGPNGRGETQYF.

The gene calls are TRBV5-1 and TRBJ2-7; D is unclear. This CDR3 region has 13 residues. Germline assignment: CDR1 SGHRS and CDR2 YFSETQ. The V and J ends lost 1 base and 1 base respectively, with 6 bases between them. CDR3 DNA: TGCGCCAGCAGCTTGACAGTATCCTACGAGCAGTACTTC. It encodes CASSLTVSYEQYF.

Only a few counts were recorded for this clone. The chain links TRBV5-1 to TRBJ2-1; possibly TRBD1 for D (5 bases). V gave up 6 bases and J gave up 6 bases, with 13 bases separating them. In germline, CDR1 is SGHRS, CDR2 YFSETQ. CDR3 length: 13 amino acids. DNA for the CDR3: TGCGCCAGCAACTTCGAAAGGGGCAATGAGCAGTTCTTC. This codes for CASNFERGNEQFF. The variable domain in full, with the rest retrieved from reference TRBV5-1 and TRBJ2-1, is KAGVTQTPRYLIKTRGQQVTLSCSPISGHRSVSWYQQTPGQGLQFLFEYFSETQRNKGNFPGRFSGRQFSNSRSEMNVSTLELGDSALYLCASNFERGNEQFFGPGTRLTVL.

This clone was counted only a few times. This chain links TRBV29-1 with TRBJ1-1; TRBD1 agrees at 8 bases. This CDR3 has 13 residues. Germline V gene lookup returns CDR1 SQVTM and CDR2 ANQGSEA. V dropped 7 bases and J dropped 2; count of bases not matched to a gene: 6. CDR3 protein: CSAEGQANTEAFF. DNA for the CDR3: TGCAGCGCTGAGGGACAGGCCAACACTGAAGCTTTCTTT.

This clone occurred a few times. The genes are TRBV18 and TRBJ1-2, with TRBD1 matching over 8 bases. Germline CDR1 is KGHSH and CDR2 is LQKENI. CDR3 length: 14 amino acids. Unmatched junction bases numbered 7, after V lost 4 bases and J lost 6 bases. The CDR3 spells CASSLRRQGNGYTF. CDR3 nucleotides: TGTGCCAGCTCACTGCGAAGACAGGGGAATGGCTACACCTTC.

Here the CDR3 DNA reads TGCAGCGTTTATACAGGAGCTGTTTTCAACTATGGCTACACCTTC. Translation: CSVYTGAVFNYGYTF. This sequence joins TRBV29-1 and TRBJ1-2; D perhaps matches TRBD1 (5 bases). CDR3 length: 15 residues. From germline, CDR1 is SQVTM and CDR2 ANQGSEA. Trimming stripped 5 bases from V and 2 bases from J, with 18 bases between.

The table lists this clone with a few counts. This rearrangement joins TRBV29-1 to TRBJ2-3; D is perhaps TRBD1 (6 bases). Germline CDR1 SQVTM, CDR2 ANQGSEA. V was cut by 3 bases and J by 3 bases, with 16 bases left in between. CDR3 length equals 15 residues. The CDR3 here is CSVEIRGRSTDTQYF. CDR3 in DNA: TGCAGCGTTGAGATCAGGGGTCGTAGTACAGATACGCAGTATTTT.

The V call is TRBV5-1, the J call TRBJ2-1; 7 positions agree with TRBD1. The germline gives CDR1 SGHRS, CDR2 YFSETQ. The CDR3 covers 15 residues. Trimming at V came to 0 bases and at J to 7 bases, leaving 7 bases not matched to a gene. In nucleotides, the CDR3 is TGCGCCAGCAGCTTGGCGGCAGGGGGATGGAATGAGCAGTTCTTC. This encodes CASSLAAGGWNEQFF.

In its sample, this clone was seen a few times. The rearrangement joins TRBV5-6 to TRBJ2-1, with a possible D match to TRBD2 (5 bases). CDR1 and CDR2 (germline): SGHDT, YYEEEE. V was shortened by 0 bases and J by 13 bases, with 11 bases between the two germline ends. This CDR3 contains 12 residues. CDR3 in amino acids: CASSLVPGFQFF. For the CDR3, the DNA is TGTGCCAGCAGCTTGGTACCGGGGTTCCAGTTCTTC.

The chain joins TRBV9 to TRBJ2-1, with D possibly being TRBD2 (5 bases). The CDR3 covers 15 residues. The V gene lost 0 bases and the J gene lost 2 bases, with 9 bases spanning the gap. Germline CDR1 SGDLS, CDR2 YYNGEE. In DNA form, the CDR3 reads TGTGCCAGCAGCGTAGCGGGGAACACCTACAATGAGCAGTTCTTC. Translated: CASSVAGNTYNEQFF. The full variable domain, in which reference TRBV9 and TRBJ2-1 provide the parts outside the CDR3, is DSGVTQTPKHLITATGQRVTLRCSPRSGDLSVYWYQQSLDQGLQFLIQYYNGEERAKGNILERFSAQQFPDLHSELNLSSLELGDSALYFCASSVAGNTYNEQFFGPGTRLTVL.

Only a few counts were recorded for this clone. The rearrangement uses TRBV29-1 and TRBJ2-7, with 9 bases that match TRBD1. CDR1 and CDR2 (germline): SQVTM, ANQGSEA. The CDR3 consists of 13 residues. The J segment lost 6 bases and the V segment lost 4 bases, leaving 7 bases of the junction unmatched. The CDR3 DNA follows: TGCAGCGTTGCAGGACAGGGGTCGGGCGAGCAGTACTTC. Translation gives CSVAGQGSGEQYF.

This chain uses TRBV29-1 with TRBJ2-3; 7 nucleotides align to TRBD1. This CDR3 is 13 amino acids long. V trimming: 7 bases; J trimming: 2 bases; junction bases outside the gene matches: 6. Germline V gives CDR1 SQVTM, CDR2 ANQGSEA. DNA for the CDR3: TGCAGCGGTACCGGGACAGCCACAGATACGCAGTATTTT. Its translation: CSGTGTATDTQYF.

This rearrangement joins TRBV28 to TRBJ1-2; D call uncertain. V was shortened by 2 bases and J by 4 bases, with 14 bases between the two germline ends. Germline-derived CDR1 and CDR2 are MDHEN and SYDVKM. The CDR3 length is 15 residues. In DNA form, the CDR3 reads TGTGCCAGCAGTTTAGGCGGAGGGCTCATCTATGGCTACACCTTC. It yields the protein CASSLGGGLIYGYTF.

There are a few counts of this clone. CDR3 protein: CASSQGWAGGEGYGYTF. Written as DNA, the CDR3 is TGTGCCAGCAGTCAAGGCTGGGCAGGGGGCGAGGGATATGGCTACACCTTC. The V call is TRBV6-1, the J call TRBJ1-2; 8 bases are shared with TRBD1. CDR1 is MNHNS and CDR2 is SASEGT in the germline V gene. With 5 bases clipped from V and 5 bases from J, the junction kept 16 bases outside the gene matches. CDR3 size: 17 residues.

The V gene is TRBV7-8, the J gene TRBJ1-2, with 7 bases matching TRBD1. V gave up 7 bases and J gave up 3 bases; unmatched junction bases: 11. Germline V gene data show CDR1 as SGHVS and CDR2 as FQNEAQ. The CDR3 extends over 15 amino acids. CDR3 protein: CASTPRRGTDYGYTF. For the CDR3, the DNA is TGTGCCAGCACCCCCAGGAGGGGGACAGACTATGGCTACACCTTC.

The chain has TRBV4-1 and TRBJ2-5; 7 positions agree with TRBD1. The CDR3 covers 15 residues. The ends lost 4 bases at V and 5 bases at J; junction bases unmatched: 10. Germline V lookup: CDR1 MGHRA, CDR2 YSYEKL. CDR3 nucleotide sequence: TGCGCCAGCAGCCTCTCAGGGGGTAGCATTGAGACCCAGTACTTC. This codes for CASSLSGGSIETQYF.

In this sample, this clone turned up a few times. The same CDR3 also results from other DNA sequences found in this sample. The rearrangement joins TRBV7-9 to TRBJ1-2; D unresolved. The CDR3 length is 12 residues. Between the trimmed V and J ends, which lost 5 bases and 3 bases, there was a span of 7 bases. From germline, CDR1 is SEHNR and CDR2 FQNEAQ (reference sequence). CDR3 in amino acids: CASSAGDYGYTF. For the CDR3, the DNA is TGTGCCAGCAGCGCGGGTGACTATGGCTACACCTTC.

This clone was counted a few times. V and J are TRBV7-3 and TRBJ1-1; TRBD1 matches at 9 bases. There are 14 residues in the CDR3. Per germline, CDR1 SGHTA and CDR2 FQGTGA. V was clipped by 6 bases and J by 4 bases; unmatched bases: 6. CDR3 DNA sequence: TGTGCCAGCAGTCCCGGGACAGGGCTCACTGAAGCTTTCTTT. This encodes CASSPGTGLTEAFF. Full variable domain (missing parts from reference TRBV7-3 and TRBJ1-1): GAGVSQTPSNKVTEKGKYVELRCDPISGHTALYWYRQSLGQGPEFLIYFQGTGAADDSGLPNDRFFAVRPEGSVSTLKIQRTERGDSAVYLCASSPGTGLTEAFFGQGTRLTVV.